A single sample gave rise to the 5 T cell receptor beta chains below, sequenced in a study of blood T cell repertoires in COVID-19. TCRdb's table, derived via immunoSEQ multiplex PCR, lists solely in-frame clones and lacks some. Among 130,000 to 150,000 clones listed, around 90% were seen once. The sample taken for sequencing was peripheral blood. Receptors were obtained from a man in his 70s with acute or convalescent COVID-19.

This chain joins TRBV20-1 and TRBJ2-1, with a possible D match to TRBD2 (6 bases). The CDR3 totals 11 residues. Germline CDR1 is DFQATT and CDR2 is SNEGSKA (reference sequence). The CDR3 reads CTAPARGEQFF. CDR3 sequence (DNA): TGCACCGCCCCCGCGCGGGGTGAGCAGTTCTTC.

This chain joins TRBV6-1 and TRBJ1-2; 7 bases are a match to TRBD1. CDR3 length equals 14 residues. CDR1 is MNHNS, CDR2 SASEGT, per germline. The ends lost 0 bases at V and 4 bases at J; junction bases unmatched: 2. CDR3 in DNA: TGTGCCAGCAGTGAAGCTACAGGGGTCTATGGCTACACCTTC. It encodes CASSEATGVYGYTF.

The genes are TRBV19 and TRBJ1-1, with D perhaps matching TRBD1 (5 bases). V was shortened by 5 bases and J by 3 bases, with 16 bases between the two germline ends. This CDR3 has 15 amino acids. Germline CDR1 and CDR2: LNHDA and SQIVND (reference sequence). CDR3: CASSRPGGVHTEAFF. DNA for the CDR3: TGTGCCAGTAGTCGCCCCGGGGGTGTGCACACTGAAGCTTTCTTT.

V usage is TRBV7-8 and J usage is TRBJ2-7; TRBD1 is a possible D gene (5 bases). Germline V lookup: CDR1 SGHVS, CDR2 FQNEAQ. Trimming removed 5 bases from V and 2 bases from J, with 19 bases in between. The CDR3 spans 16 residues. The CDR3 is CASSPAAYPGPYEQYF. CDR3 nucleotide sequence: TGTGCCAGCAGCCCGGCGGCTTATCCAGGGCCCTACGAGCAGTACTTC.

This clone was observed a handful of times. The chain employs TRBV19 and TRBJ2-1, with 10 bases aligning to TRBD2. V lost 4 bases, J lost 4 bases, and 7 bases stayed unmatched. Germline V gene sequence: CDR1 LNHDA, CDR2 SQIVND (reference sequence). There are 16 residues in the CDR3. The CDR3 loop is CASSRLAGVIYNEQFF. CDR3 nucleotides: TGTGCCAGTAGTAGGCTAGCGGGAGTAATTTACAATGAGCAGTTCTTC.